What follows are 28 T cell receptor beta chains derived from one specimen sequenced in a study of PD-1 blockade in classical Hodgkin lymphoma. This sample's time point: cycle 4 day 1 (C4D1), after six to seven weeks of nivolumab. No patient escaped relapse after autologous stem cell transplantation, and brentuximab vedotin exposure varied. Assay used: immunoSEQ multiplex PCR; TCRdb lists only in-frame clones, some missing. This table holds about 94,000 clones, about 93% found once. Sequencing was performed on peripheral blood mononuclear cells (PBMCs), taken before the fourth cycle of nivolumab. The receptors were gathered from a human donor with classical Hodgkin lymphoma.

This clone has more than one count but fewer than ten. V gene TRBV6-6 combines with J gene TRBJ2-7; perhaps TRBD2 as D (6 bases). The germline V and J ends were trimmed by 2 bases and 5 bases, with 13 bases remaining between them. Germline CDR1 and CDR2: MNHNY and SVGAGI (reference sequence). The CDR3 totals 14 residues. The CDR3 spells CASSYQGLADEQYF. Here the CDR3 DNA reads TGTGCCAGCAGTTACCAGGGACTTGCCGACGAGCAGTACTTC.

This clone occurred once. The DNA for the CDR3 is TGTGCCAGCAGCTTAGAGATGAACACTGAAGCTTTCTTT. Its protein is CASSLEMNTEAFF. The chain joins TRBV11-3 to TRBJ1-1; D ambiguous. Deletions cut 0 bases from V and 0 bases from J, with 2 bases between. CDR1 and CDR2 from the germline V gene are SGHNT and YENEEA. This CDR3 comprises 13 residues.

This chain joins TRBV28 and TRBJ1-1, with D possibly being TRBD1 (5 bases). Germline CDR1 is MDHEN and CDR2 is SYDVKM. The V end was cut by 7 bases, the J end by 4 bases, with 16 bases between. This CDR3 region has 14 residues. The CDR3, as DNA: TGTGCCAGCACCTGGGGGGGATCTTCCACTGAAGCTTTCTTT. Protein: CASTWGGSSTEAFF.

The CDR3 DNA is TGTGCCAGCAGTTTAACTTGGCCGCCCTACGAGCAGTACTTC. This codes for CASSLTWPPYEQYF. The genes are TRBV27 and TRBJ2-7; D remains ambiguous. Germline V CDR1 and CDR2: MNHEY, SMNVEV (reference sequence). Trimming removed 2 bases from V and 2 bases from J, with 10 bases in between. This CDR3 is 14 amino acids long.

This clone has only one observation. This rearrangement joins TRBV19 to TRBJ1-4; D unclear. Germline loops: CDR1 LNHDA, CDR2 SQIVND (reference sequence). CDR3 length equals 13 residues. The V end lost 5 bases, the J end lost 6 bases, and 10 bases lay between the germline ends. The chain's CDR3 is CASSRRGDEKLFF. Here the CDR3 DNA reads TGTGCCAGTAGTCGGCGGGGTGATGAAAAACTGTTTTTT.

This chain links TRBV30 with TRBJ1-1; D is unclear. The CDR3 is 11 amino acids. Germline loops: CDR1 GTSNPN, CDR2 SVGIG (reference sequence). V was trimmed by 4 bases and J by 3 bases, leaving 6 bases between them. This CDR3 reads CAWTRHTEAFF. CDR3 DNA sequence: TGTGCCTGGACGAGGCACACTGAAGCTTTCTTT.

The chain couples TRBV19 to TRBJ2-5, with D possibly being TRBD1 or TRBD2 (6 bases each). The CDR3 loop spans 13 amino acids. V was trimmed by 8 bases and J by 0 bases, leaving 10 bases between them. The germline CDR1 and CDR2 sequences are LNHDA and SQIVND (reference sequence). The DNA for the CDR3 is TGTGCCAGTCGGGGGCTGTACCAAGAGACCCAGTACTTC. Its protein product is CASRGLYQETQYF.

Here the CDR3 DNA reads TGTGCCAGCAGCTTAAACCAAGAGACCCAGTACTTC. Translation gives CASSLNQETQYF. The chain is built from TRBV7-3 and TRBJ2-5, with D hard to call. The CDR3 totals 12 residues. Trimming stripped 1 base from V and 0 bases from J, with 0 bases between. Germline V gives CDR1 SGHTA, CDR2 FQGTGA.

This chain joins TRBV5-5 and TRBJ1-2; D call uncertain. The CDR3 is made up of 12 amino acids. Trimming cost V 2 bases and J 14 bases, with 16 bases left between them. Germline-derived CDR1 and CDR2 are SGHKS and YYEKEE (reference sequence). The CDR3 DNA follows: TGTGCCAGCAGCTTAGGAGTCAGGCCCATGACCTTC. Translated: CASSLGVRPMTF.

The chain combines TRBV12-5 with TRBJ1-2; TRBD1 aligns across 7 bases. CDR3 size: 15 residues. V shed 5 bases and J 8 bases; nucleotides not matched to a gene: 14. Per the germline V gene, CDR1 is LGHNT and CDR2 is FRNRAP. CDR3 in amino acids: CASGPPGGYSRGYTF. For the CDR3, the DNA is TGTGCTAGTGGTCCGCCAGGGGGATACTCTCGGGGCTACACCTTC.

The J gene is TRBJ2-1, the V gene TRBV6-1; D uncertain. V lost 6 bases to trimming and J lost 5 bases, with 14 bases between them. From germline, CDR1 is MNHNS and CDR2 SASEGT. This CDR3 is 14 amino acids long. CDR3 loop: CASRSWVTDNEQFF. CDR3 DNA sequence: TGTGCCAGCAGATCATGGGTAACGGACAATGAGCAGTTCTTC.

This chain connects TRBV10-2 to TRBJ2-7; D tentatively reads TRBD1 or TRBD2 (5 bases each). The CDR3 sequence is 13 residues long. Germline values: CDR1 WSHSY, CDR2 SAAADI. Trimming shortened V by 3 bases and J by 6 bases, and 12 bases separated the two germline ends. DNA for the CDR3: TGCGCCAGCAGTGACGGGACCTATGGCGAGCAGTACTTC. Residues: CASSDGTYGEQYF.

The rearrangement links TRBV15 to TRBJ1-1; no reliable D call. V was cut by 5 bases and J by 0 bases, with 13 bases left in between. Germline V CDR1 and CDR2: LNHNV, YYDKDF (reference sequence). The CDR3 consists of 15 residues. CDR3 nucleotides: TGTGCCACCAGCGGGGATGGGATGCTGAACACTGAAGCTTTCTTT. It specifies CATSGDGMLNTEAFF. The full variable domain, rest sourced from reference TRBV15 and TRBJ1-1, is DAMVIQNPRYQVTQFGKPVTLSCSQTLNHNVMYWYQQKSSQAPKLLFHYYDKDFNNEADTPDNFQSRRPNTSFCFLDIRSPGLGDTAMYLCATSGDGMLNTEAFFGQGTRLTVV.

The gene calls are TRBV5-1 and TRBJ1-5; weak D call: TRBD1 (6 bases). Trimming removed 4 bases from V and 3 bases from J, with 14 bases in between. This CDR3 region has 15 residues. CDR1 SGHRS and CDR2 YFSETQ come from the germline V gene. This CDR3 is CASSVEGGYNQPQHF. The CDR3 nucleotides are TGCGCCAGCAGCGTCGAGGGGGGGTACAATCAGCCCCAGCATTTT.

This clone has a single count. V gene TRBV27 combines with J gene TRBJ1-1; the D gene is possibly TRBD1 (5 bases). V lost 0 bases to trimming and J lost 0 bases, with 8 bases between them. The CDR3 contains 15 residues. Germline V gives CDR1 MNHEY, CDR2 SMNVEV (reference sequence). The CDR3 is CASSLSAGLNTEAFF. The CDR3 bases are TGTGCCAGCAGTTTATCCGCAGGGTTGAACACTGAAGCTTTCTTT.

CDR3 sequence: CASSASRDEKLFF. The CDR3 DNA reads as TGTGCCAGCAGTGCATCCAGGGATGAAAAACTGTTTTTT. V usage is TRBV6-1 and J usage is TRBJ1-4; perhaps TRBD1 as D (5 bases). Germline CDR1 and CDR2: MNHNS and SASEGT. The CDR3 contains 13 residues. Trimming took off 4 bases at V and 6 bases at J, with 9 bases between the two ends.

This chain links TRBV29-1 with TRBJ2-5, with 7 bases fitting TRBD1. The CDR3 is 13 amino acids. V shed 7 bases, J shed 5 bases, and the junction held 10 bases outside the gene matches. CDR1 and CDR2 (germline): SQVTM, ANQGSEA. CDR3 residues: CSAGQHPSETQYF. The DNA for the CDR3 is TGCAGCGCGGGACAGCACCCTTCGGAGACCCAGTACTTC.

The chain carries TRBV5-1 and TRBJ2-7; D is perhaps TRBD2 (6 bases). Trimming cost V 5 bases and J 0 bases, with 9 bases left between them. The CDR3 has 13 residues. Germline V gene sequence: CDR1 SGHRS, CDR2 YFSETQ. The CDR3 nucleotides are TGCGCCAGCAGGGTCGGGAGCTCCTACGAGCAGTACTTC. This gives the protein CASRVGSSYEQYF.

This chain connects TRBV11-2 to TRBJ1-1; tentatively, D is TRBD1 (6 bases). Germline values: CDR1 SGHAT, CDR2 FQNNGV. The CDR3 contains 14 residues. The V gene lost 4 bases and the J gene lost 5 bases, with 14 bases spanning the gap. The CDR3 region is CASSSEGGVTEAFF. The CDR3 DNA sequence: TGTGCCAGCAGCTCCGAAGGGGGAGTGACTGAAGCTTTCTTT.

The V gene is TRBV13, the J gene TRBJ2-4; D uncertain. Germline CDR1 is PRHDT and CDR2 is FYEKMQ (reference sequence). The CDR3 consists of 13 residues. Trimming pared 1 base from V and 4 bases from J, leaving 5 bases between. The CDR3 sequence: CASSLATKNIQYF. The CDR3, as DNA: TGTGCCAGCAGCTTAGCCACGAAAAACATTCAGTACTTC.

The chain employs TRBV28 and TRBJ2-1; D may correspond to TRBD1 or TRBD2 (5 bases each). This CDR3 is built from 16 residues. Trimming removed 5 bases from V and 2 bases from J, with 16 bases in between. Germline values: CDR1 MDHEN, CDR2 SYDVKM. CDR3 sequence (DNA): TGTGCCAGCAGTCCTAAAGGTTGGGGGACCTACAATGAGCAGTTCTTC. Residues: CASSPKGWGTYNEQFF.

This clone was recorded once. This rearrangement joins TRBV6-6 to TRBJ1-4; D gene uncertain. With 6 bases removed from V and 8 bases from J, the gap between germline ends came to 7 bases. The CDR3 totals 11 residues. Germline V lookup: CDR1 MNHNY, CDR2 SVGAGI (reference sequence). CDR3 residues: CASRLNEKLFF. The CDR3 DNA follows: TGTGCCAGCAGGCTCAACGAAAAACTGTTTTTT.

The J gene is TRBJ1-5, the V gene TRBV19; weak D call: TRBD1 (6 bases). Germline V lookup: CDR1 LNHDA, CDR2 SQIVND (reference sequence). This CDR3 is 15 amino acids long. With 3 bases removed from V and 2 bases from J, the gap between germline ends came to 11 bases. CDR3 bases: TGTGCCAGTAGTATCGGGGGGGGGCGCAATCAGCCCCAGCATTTT. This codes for CASSIGGGRNQPQHF.

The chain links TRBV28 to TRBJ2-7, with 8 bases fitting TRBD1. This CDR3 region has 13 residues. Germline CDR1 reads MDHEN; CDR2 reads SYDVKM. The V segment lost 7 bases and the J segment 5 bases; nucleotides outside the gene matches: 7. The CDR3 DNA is TGTGCCAGCATTGACAGGGGAAGCCACGAGCAGTACTTC. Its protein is CASIDRGSHEQYF. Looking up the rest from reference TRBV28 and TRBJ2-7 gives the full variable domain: DVKVTQSSRYLVKRTGEKVFLECVQDMDHENMFWYRQDPGLGLRLIYFSYDVKMKEKGDIPEGYSVSREKKERFSLILESASTNQTSMYLCASIDRGSHEQYFGPGTRLTVT.

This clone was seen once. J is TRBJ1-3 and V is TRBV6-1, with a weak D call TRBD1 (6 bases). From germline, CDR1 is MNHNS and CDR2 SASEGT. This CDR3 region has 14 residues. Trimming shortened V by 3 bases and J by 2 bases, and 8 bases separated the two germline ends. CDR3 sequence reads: CASSEGTTGNTIYF. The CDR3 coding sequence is TGTGCCAGCAGTGAGGGGACAACTGGAAACACCATATATTTT.

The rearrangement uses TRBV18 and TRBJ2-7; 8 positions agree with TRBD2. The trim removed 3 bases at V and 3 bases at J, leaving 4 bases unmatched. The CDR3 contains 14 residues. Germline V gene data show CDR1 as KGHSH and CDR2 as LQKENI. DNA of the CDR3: TGTGCCAGCTCACCTCGGGAGGGAGTCTACGAGCAGTACTTC. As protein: CASSPREGVYEQYF.

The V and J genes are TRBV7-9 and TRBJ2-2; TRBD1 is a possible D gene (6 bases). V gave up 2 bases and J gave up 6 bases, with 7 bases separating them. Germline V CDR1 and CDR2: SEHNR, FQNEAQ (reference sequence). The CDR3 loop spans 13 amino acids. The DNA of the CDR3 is TGTGCCAGCAGCTTAAACAGGGCCGGGGAGCTGTTTTTT. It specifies CASSLNRAGELFF. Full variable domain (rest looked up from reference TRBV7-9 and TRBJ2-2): DTGVSQNPRHKITKRGQNVTFRCDPISEHNRLYWYRQTLGQGPEFLTYFQNEAQLEKSRLLSDRFSAERPKGSFSTLEIQRTEQGDSAMYLCASSLNRAGELFFGEGSRLTVL.

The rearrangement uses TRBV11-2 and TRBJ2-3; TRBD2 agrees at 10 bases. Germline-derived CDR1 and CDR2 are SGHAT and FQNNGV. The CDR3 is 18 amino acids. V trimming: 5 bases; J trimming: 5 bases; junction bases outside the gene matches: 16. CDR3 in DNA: TGTGCCAGCAGCATCTACTTGTTGCTAGCGGGAGAGGGAGATACGCAGTATTTT. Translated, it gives CASSIYLLLAGEGDTQYF.